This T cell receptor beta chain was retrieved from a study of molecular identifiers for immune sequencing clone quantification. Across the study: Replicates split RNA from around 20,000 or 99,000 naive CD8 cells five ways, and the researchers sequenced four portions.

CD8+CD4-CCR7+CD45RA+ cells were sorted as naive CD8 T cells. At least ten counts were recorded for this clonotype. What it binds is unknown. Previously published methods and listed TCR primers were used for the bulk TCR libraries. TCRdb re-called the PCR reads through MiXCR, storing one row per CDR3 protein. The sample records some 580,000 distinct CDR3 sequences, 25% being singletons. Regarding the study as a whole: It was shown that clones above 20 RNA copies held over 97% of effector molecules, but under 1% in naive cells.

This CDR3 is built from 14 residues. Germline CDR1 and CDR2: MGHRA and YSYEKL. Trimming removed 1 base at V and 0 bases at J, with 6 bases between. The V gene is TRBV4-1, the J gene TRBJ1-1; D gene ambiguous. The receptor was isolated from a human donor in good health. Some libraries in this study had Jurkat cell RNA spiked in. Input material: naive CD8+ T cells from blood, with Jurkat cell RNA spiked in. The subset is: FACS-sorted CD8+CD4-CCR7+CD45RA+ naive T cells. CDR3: CASSQVGLNTEAFF. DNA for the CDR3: TGCGCCAGCAGCCAAGTAGGGTTGAACACTGAAGCTTTCTTT.